What follows are 5 T cell receptor beta chains derived from one specimen sequenced in a study of blood T cells in healthy people across ages. A second PCR, run for about 6 to 11 cycles, used a sample-barcoded 5' primer plus a J-beta primer mix. TCRdb passed the 5' RACE reads through MiXCR, listing each CDR3 protein once. Among around 1,500,000 distinct CDR3 sequences listed, approximately 40% were seen once. The specimen sequenced was blood. The receptors here all came from a woman younger than 35 in good health.

The J gene is TRBJ1-2, the V gene TRBV3-1, with 7 bases identical to TRBD1. J was trimmed by 4 bases and V by 5 bases; bases with no gene match: 7. The CDR3 has 14 amino acids. The germline V gene encodes CDR1 LGHDT and CDR2 YNNKEL (reference sequence). The CDR3 sequence: CASSGQGGGYGYTF. Written as DNA, the CDR3 is TGTGCCAGCAGCGGTCAGGGGGGCGGCTATGGCTACACCTTC.

Turning to this clonotype: Just one base apart from a much larger clone, this may be a read error. V and J are TRBV11-2 and TRBJ2-3, with D tentatively TRBD1 (6 bases). CDR3 length equals 13 residues. Germline V gene lookup returns CDR1 SGHAT and CDR2 FQNNGV. CDR3 amino acids: CASSVDQGDTQYF. CDR3 bases: TGTGCCAGCAGCGTAGACCAGGGGGATACGCAGTATTTT.

This chain connects TRBV4-1 to TRBJ2-1; 11 bases align to TRBD2. With V trimmed by 6 bases and J by 7 bases, 8 bases remained unmatched. The CDR3 runs to 15 residues. Germline values: CDR1 MGHRA, CDR2 YSYEKL. CDR3 DNA sequence: TGCGCCAGCAGTGGAGTAGCGGGGGGGAAGAATGAGCAGTTCTTC. Translation gives CASSGVAGGKNEQFF.

The table lists this clonotype with a few counts. The rearrangement joins TRBV18 to TRBJ1-2, with 8 nucleotides matching TRBD1. The CDR3 is 13 residues long. J was trimmed by 7 bases and V by 2 bases; bases with no gene match: 3. Germline CDR1 and CDR2: KGHSH and LQKENI. Written as DNA, the CDR3 is TGTGCCAGCTCACCAGCAGGGGGCTCTGGCTACACCTTC. Its translation is CASSPAGGSGYTF.

As concerns this clonotype: A junction boundary mismatches the germline segment, possibly from a read error. V usage is TRBV7-9 and J usage is TRBJ2-1; TRBD2 agrees at 16 bases. Germline V gene data show CDR1 as SEHNR and CDR2 as FQNEAQ (reference sequence). CDR3 length: 17 amino acids. CDR3 bases: TGTGCCTGCAGCCGCCCGGGACTAGCGGGAGGGCCACAAGAGCAGTTCTTC. Encoded protein: CACSRPGLAGGPQEQFF.